Following are 12 T cell receptor beta chains from one sample sequenced in a study of T cells in Graves' hyperthyroidism and ophthalmopathy. Template material for amplifying TCR beta CDR3 regions consisted of RNA transcripts. HTBI primers were the set used in a first-round RT-PCR of the TCR CDR3. TCRdb re-derived calls from the multiplex PCR reads in MiXCR, one entry per CDR3 protein. The sample includes nearly 750,000 distinct CDR3 sequences, 30% to 40% seen only once; the top ten take less than 40%. The sequencing input was blood. The receptors derive from a woman aged 40 to 50 with Graves' hyperthyroidism.

This chain uses TRBV6-5 with TRBJ1-5; 7 bases are shared with TRBD1. V was pared by 4 bases and J by 1 base, with 7 bases of the junction left unmatched. This CDR3 region has 16 residues. Germline lookup yields CDR1 MNHEY and CDR2 SVGAGI. The CDR3 sequence is CASSLAGGMSNQPQHF. Written as DNA, the CDR3 is TGTGCCAGCAGTTTGGCAGGGGGTATGAGCAATCAGCCCCAGCATTTT.

CDR3 residues: CASRDRQPQHF. DNA for the CDR3: TGTGCCAGCAGAGACCGGCAGCCCCAGCATTTT. The rearrangement uses TRBV2 and TRBJ1-5; D unclear. CDR3 size: 11 residues. Germline V lookup: CDR1 SNHLY, CDR2 FYNNEI. V was trimmed by 6 bases and J by 7 bases, leaving 7 bases between them.

This clonotype was seen ten or more times. The J gene is TRBJ1-5, the V gene TRBV20-1; 10 nucleotides align to TRBD1. Looked up from germline, CDR1 is DFQATT and CDR2 is SNEGSKA (reference sequence). J lost 0 bases, V lost 5 bases, and 4 bases had no gene match. The CDR3 is 15 residues long. Written as DNA, the CDR3 is TGCAGTGCTGGGAGACAGGGGGCTAGCAATCAGCCCCAGCATTTT. Its protein is CSAGRQGASNQPQHF.

V is TRBV14 and J is TRBJ2-6; maybe TRBD1 (6 bases). Deletions cut 4 bases from V and 4 bases from J, with 17 bases between. The germline CDR1 and CDR2 sequences are SGHDN and FVKESK. CDR3 length equals 17 residues. CDR3 DNA: TGTGCCAGCAGCCCAGAACCAGGACAGTCGGGGGCCAACGTCCTGACTTTC. Translating gives CASSPEPGQSGANVLTF.

The V gene is TRBV6-5, the J gene TRBJ2-5, with 8 bases fitting TRBD2. This CDR3 region has 17 residues. V lost 4 bases and J lost 5; bases outside the gene matches: 15. Germline V gene lookup returns CDR1 MNHEY and CDR2 SVGAGI. The CDR3 DNA is TGTGCCAGCAGTTTAATCCAAGCGGGAGATGTCGGGGAGACCCAGTACTTC. It encodes CASSLIQAGDVGETQYF.

Comment on this clonotype: At one end the junction does not follow the germline gene, possibly because of a read error. The gene calls are TRBV5-1 and TRBJ2-6, with 8 positions matching TRBD1. The CDR3 has 12 amino acids. Germline V CDR1 and CDR2: SGHRS, YFSETQ. The CDR3 reads CASSSRDRVLTF. In DNA form, the CDR3 reads TGTGCCAGCAGCTCCCGGGACAGGGTCCTGACTTTC.

The rearrangement uses TRBV10-3 and TRBJ2-6; D perhaps matches TRBD1 (6 bases). V dropped 6 bases and J dropped 4 bases, with 7 bases sitting between them. Germline V lookup: CDR1 ENHRY, CDR2 SYGVKD. The CDR3 runs to 13 residues. The CDR3 DNA sequence: TGTGCCATCAGCGACAGGGGGGCCAACGTCCTGACTTTC. This gives the protein CAISDRGANVLTF.

This clonotype was detected ten times or more. The genes are TRBV10-3 and TRBJ1-2, with 12 positions matching TRBD1. The junction had 11 bases not matched to a gene; V was cut back by 3 bases and J by 9 bases. Per germline, CDR1 ENHRY and CDR2 SYGVKD. CDR3 size: 16 residues. Here the CDR3 DNA reads TGTGCCATCAGTGATGGGTCCGGGACAGGGGGCTCGAGCTACACCTTC. Protein product: CAISDGSGTGGSSYTF.

This clonotype has just a few counts. The rearrangement uses TRBV12-3 or TRBV12-4 and TRBJ2-7, with D possibly matching TRBD2 (7 bases). Between the trimmed V and J ends, which lost 7 bases and 7 bases, there was a span of 23 bases. The CDR3 totals 15 residues. The CDR3 DNA follows: TGTGCCAGCAACGGACCCCGGGGGGCGCTTAGGGAGCAGTACTTC. Translation gives CASNGPRGALREQYF.

The chain couples TRBV30 to TRBJ2-7, with TRBD2 matching 14 bases. The CDR3 is 15 residues long. Trimming took 3 bases from V and 2 from J; bases not matched to a gene: 3. CDR1 and CDR2 from the germline V gene are GTSNPN and SVGIG (reference sequence). The DNA of the CDR3 is TGTGCCTGGAGGTCGGGACTAGCGGGAGCCTACGAGCAGTACTTC. As protein: CAWRSGLAGAYEQYF. The full variable domain, rest sourced from reference TRBV30 and TRBJ2-7, is SQTIHQWPATLVQPVGSPLSLECTVEGTSNPNLYWYRQAAGRGLQLLFYSVGIGQISSEVPQNLSASRPQDRQFILSSKKLLLSDSGFYLCAWRSGLAGAYEQYFGPGTRLTVT.

This clonotype was seen many times. The J gene is TRBJ1-2, the V gene TRBV7-9; TRBD1 agrees at 9 bases. The V gene end was trimmed by 1 base and the J gene end by 4 bases; junction bases not matched to a gene: 1. The CDR3 totals 14 residues. Germline V gives CDR1 SEHNR, CDR2 FQNEAQ (reference sequence). The CDR3 region has the DNA TGTGCCAGCAGCTTAGAGGGACAGGGCTATGGCTACACCTTC. The encoded protein is CASSLEGQGYGYTF. The whole variable domain, remainder taken from reference TRBV7-9 and TRBJ1-2, is DTGVSQNPRHKITKRGQNVTFRCDPISEHNRLYWYRQTLGQGPEFLTYFQNEAQLEKSRLLSDRFSAERPKGSFSTLEIQRTEQGDSAMYLCASSLEGQGYGYTFGSGTRLTVV.

This clonotype was counted a few times. CDR3 in amino acids: CSPSSGMAGTQYF. The CDR3 DNA is TGCAGCCCCTCTTCCGGGATGGCCGGTACGCAGTATTTT. The chain employs TRBV29-1 and TRBJ2-3; tentatively, D is TRBD2 (5 bases). This CDR3 contains 13 residues. The germline CDR1 and CDR2 sequences are SQVTM and ANQGSEA. Deletions cut 8 bases from V and 8 bases from J, with 20 bases between.